This TCR beta chain was identified in a study of post-analysis software for immune sequencing data. Study-level background: Included among the disease courses, which were recorded for the cohort, were relapsing-remitting, secondary progressive and progressive-relapsing multiple sclerosis. General study findings and limits: Samples sharing a preparation batch grouped tightly together when assessed by F measure. The study found TRBV5-6, TRBV5-1 and TRBV20-1 among 5 or 6 TRBV segments more frequent in patients than controls. Those with multiple sclerosis, the patient group, showed significantly lower normalized Chao1 diversity than controls.

TCR beta cDNA libraries had unique molecular identifiers. Some 500,000 cDNA molecules were obtained per 1 to 10 million input T cells. TCRdb itself ran the PCR reads through MiXCR, one entry per CDR3 protein. This sample yields some 260,000 distinct CDR3 sequences, of which 36% are seen a single time; 4.5% to 5.5% belongs to the top ten. This clonotype was picked up many times. Its antigen is unknown. This CDR3 has 13 residues. Trimming pared 7 bases from V and 0 bases from J, leaving 9 bases between. Germline CDR1 and CDR2: SGHRS and YFSETQ. The chain is built from TRBV5-1 and TRBJ2-3; D remains ambiguous. Sequencing used blood. The receptor comes from a girl between 10 and 17 years old with multiple sclerosis. The CDR3 region has the DNA TGCGCCAGCCACGGACCTAGCACAGATACGCAGTATTTT. This translates into CASHGPSTDTQYF. Full variable domain (outside the CDR3, taken from reference TRBV5-1 and TRBJ2-3): KAGVTQTPRYLIKTRGQQVTLSCSPISGHRSVSWYQQTPGQGLQFLFEYFSETQRNKGNFPGRFSGRQFSNSRSEMNVSTLELGDSALYLCASHGPSTDTQYFGPGTRLTVL.